This T cell receptor (beta chain) was sequenced during a study of blood T cell repertoires in COVID-19. Across the study: PBMCs, B-cell-depleted T cells, or T cells provided the cDNA or gDNA that made up the material.

Which cohort a participant joined came from the clinical history participants gave. J gave up 4 bases and V 5 bases, and 0 bases lay outside the gene matches. The CDR3 spans 14 residues. CDR1 and CDR2 (germline): WNHNN, SYGVQD (reference sequence). Assay used: immunoSEQ multiplex PCR; TCRdb lists only in-frame clones, some missing. The sample comprises about 480,000 clones, about 90% of which are singletons, and over 1.5% rests with the top ten. The sequencing input was PBMCs or T cells enriched from blood (not recorded which). The rearrangement joins TRBV10-1 to TRBJ2-1; TRBD2 agrees at 12 bases. This receptor was taken from a woman aged 18-29 years with acute COVID-19. The CDR3 loop reads CASSLAGGYNEQFF. CDR3 coding DNA: TGCGCCAGCAGTCTAGCGGGAGGGTACAATGAGCAGTTCTTC.